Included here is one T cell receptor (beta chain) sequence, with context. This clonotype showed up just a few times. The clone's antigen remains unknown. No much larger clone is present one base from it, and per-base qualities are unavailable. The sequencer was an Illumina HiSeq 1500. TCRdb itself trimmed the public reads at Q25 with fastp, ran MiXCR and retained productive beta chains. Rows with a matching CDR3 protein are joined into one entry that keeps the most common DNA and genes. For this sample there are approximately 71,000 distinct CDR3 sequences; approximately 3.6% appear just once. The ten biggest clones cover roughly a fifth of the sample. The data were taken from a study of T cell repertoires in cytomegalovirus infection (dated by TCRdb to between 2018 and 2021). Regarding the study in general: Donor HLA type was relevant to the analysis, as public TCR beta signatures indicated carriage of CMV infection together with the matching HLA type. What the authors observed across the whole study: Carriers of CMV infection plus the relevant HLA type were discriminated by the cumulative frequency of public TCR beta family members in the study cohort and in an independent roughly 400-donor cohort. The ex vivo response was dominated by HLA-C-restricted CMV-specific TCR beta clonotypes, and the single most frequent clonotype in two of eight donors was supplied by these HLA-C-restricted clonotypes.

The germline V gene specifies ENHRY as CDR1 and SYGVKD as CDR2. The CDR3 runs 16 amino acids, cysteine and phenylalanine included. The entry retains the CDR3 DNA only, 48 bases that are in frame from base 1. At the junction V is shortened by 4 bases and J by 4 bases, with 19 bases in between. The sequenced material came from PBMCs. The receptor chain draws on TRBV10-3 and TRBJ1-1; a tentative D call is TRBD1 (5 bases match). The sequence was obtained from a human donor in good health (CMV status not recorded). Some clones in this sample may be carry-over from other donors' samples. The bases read TGTGCCATCAGTGGCCGGGCCGCTGGGGACGGCACTGAAGCTTTCTTT. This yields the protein CAISGRAAGDGTEAFF.